This T cell receptor (beta chain) was identified during a study of blood T cell repertoires in COVID-19. Study as a whole: Collection of acute and convalescent COVID-19 samples took place in the United States, Italy and Spain. From T cells, B-cell-depleted T cells, or PBMCs came the material, which was cDNA or gDNA.

The V segment lost 5 bases and the J segment 5 bases; nucleotides outside the gene matches: 10. CDR1 and CDR2 (germline): SGHTA, FQGNSA. The CDR3 is made up of 15 amino acids. The table lists this clone with many counts. In the original processing: Amplification from reference gene primers served as the basis for estimated nucleated cell counts. The table came from immunoSEQ multiplex PCR; TCRdb's copy has only in-frame clones and leaves some out. The V and J calls and clone size are taken from that table; D and trimming were inferred from the DNA. The sample carries about 98,000 clones, approximately 92% recorded once.

Sequenced input: peripheral blood. The clonotype originates from a man aged 18 to 30 with acute or convalescent COVID-19. The chain employs TRBV7-2 and TRBJ1-1; 8 bases match TRBD1. The CDR3 here is CASSPWTGRSTEAFF. CDR3 DNA sequence: TGTGCCAGCAGCCCCTGGACAGGGAGAAGTACTGAAGCTTTCTTT.